This TCR beta chain was found in a study of glioma-infiltrating T cells after dendritic cell vaccination. Study-wide findings and caveats: Patients with more pretreatment TILs had longer time to progression and survival. Few patients contributed both blood and tumor specimens.

Time point denoted: after dendritic cell vaccination, including at tumor progression/relapse. This clone has only a few counts. Its antigen remains unidentified. The primer mix had 60 V beta and 13 J beta primers. TCRdb's table, derived via immunoSEQ multiplex PCR, lists solely in-frame clones and lacks some. The sample lists 70,000 to 100,000 clones, around four fifths seen once, with less than 8% in the top ten. This specimen consisted of blood, obtained after dendritic cell vaccination. This clonotype was sampled from a human donor with glioblastoma.

CDR3 sequence: CASSIQEGPPGNSYEQYF. The CDR3 DNA reads as TGCGCCAGCAGCATCCAAGAAGGTCCTCCAGGGAATTCGTACGAGCAGTACTTC. The rearrangement links TRBV4-1 to TRBJ2-7, with D possibly matching TRBD1 (5 bases). Trimming removed 5 bases at V and 4 bases at J, with 27 bases between. The CDR3 runs 18 residues. CDR1 is MGHRA, CDR2 YSYEKL, per germline.